This T cell receptor beta chain was retrieved from a study of CD8 T cells in ankylosing spondylitis. TCRdb analysed the 5' RACE reads with MiXCR anew, one entry per CDR3 protein. The profile shows about 130,000 distinct CDR3 sequences, around 13% of them singletons. The trim removed 2 bases at V and 3 bases at J, leaving 2 bases unmatched. The CDR3 has 15 residues. Germline V gene data show CDR1 as KGHDR and CDR2 as SFDVKD. The sequencing sample was made of blood, either unsorted or a sorted T cell fraction (not recorded which). The chain joins TRBV24-1 to TRBJ2-5, with 10 bases aligning to TRBD1. This sequence originates from a female donor with ankylosing spondylitis or in good health (not recorded which). The DNA of the CDR3 is TGTGCCACCAGTGATTCCGGGACAGGGGAAGAGACCCAGTACTTC. As protein: CATSDSGTGEETQYF.